This TCR beta chain emerged from a study of lymphopenia after photon versus proton radiotherapy. Only in-frame clones appear in the TCRdb table, and some are missing; sequencing was by immunoSEQ multiplex PCR. Here the sample spans about 20,000 clones, 70% to 90% being singletons. This CDR3 contains 16 residues. The germline V gene encodes CDR1 SGHTA and CDR2 FQGNSA. J was trimmed by 8 bases and V by 5 bases; bases with no gene match: 13. This chain connects TRBV7-2 to TRBJ2-1; 9 bases align to TRBD2. This receptor was obtained from a woman in her forties or fifties with pancreatic cancer. Sample: peripheral blood, taken from a patient treated with photon-based radiotherapy. CDR3 sequence (DNA): TGTGCCAGCAGCCCGACTAGCGGATTTTATAGCGATGAGCAGTTCTTC. Translation: CASSPTSGFYSDEQFF.